This T cell receptor (beta chain) was obtained from a study of blood T cell repertoires in COVID-19. Turning to the study itself: Material from acute and convalescent COVID-19 was sourced from the United States, Italy and Spain. PBMCs, B-cell-depleted T cells, or T cells were the source of the cDNA or gDNA that made up the material.

In the study's own analysis: Amplified reference gene primers provided the basis for estimating nucleated cell counts. Libraries were prepared by immunoSEQ multiplex PCR; TCRdb keeps only in-frame clonotypes and omits some of them. V, J and clone size are taken as reported in that table, and D and trimming were inferred from the DNA itself. The table includes 200,000 or so clones, around nine tenths detected once. Germline CDR1 MNHEY, CDR2 SMNVEV (reference sequence). With V trimmed by 4 bases and J by 7 bases, 6 bases remained unmatched. CDR3 length: 15 residues. This clone has only a few counts. The source of this sequence is a man between 65 and 85 years old with active or convalescent COVID-19. This chain joins TRBV27 and TRBJ2-1; 11 bases are a match to TRBD2. Sequences were obtained from peripheral blood. CDR3 loop: CASSSLAGGGNEQFF. CDR3 nucleotides: TGTGCCAGCAGTTCTCTAGCGGGGGGTGGGAATGAGCAGTTCTTC.